These 26 T cell receptor beta chains were sequenced from one sample in a study of blood T cell repertoires in COVID-19. The repertoire was sequenced with immunoSEQ multiplex PCR; TCRdb's copy has only in-frame clones and lacks some. This sample carries about 50,000 clones, about four fifths of them seen once, and the ten largest clones take under 8.5%. Sequencing was done on a sample of peripheral blood. These TCRs come from a man between 70 and 80 years old with active COVID-19.

The chain combines TRBV5-4 with TRBJ2-3; weak D call: TRBD1 (6 bases). V lost 4 bases, J lost 3 bases, and 15 bases lay in between. The germline gives CDR1 SGHNT, CDR2 YYREEE (reference sequence). There are 15 residues in the CDR3. CDR3 residues: CASSGGQLGTDTQYF. The CDR3, as DNA: TGTGCCAGCAGCGGTGGACAGTTAGGAACAGATACGCAGTATTTT.

V is TRBV6-2 or TRBV6-3 and J is TRBJ2-6, with TRBD1 matching 8 bases. Per germline, CDR1 MNHEY and CDR2 SVGEGT. The CDR3 spans 17 residues. The V and J ends lost 5 bases and 4 bases, in that order; junction bases with no gene match: 10. The DNA of the CDR3 is TGTGCCAGCAGTAAATCAGGGGACAGGAAGGGGGCCAACGTCCTGACTTTC. Protein sequence: CASSKSGDRKGANVLTF.

This clone was recorded only once. V usage is TRBV25-1 and J usage is TRBJ1-5; D remains ambiguous. Trimming stripped 5 bases from V and 5 bases from J, with 13 bases between. The germline CDR1 and CDR2 sequences are MGHDK and SYGVNS. The CDR3 contains 14 residues. This chain's CDR3 is CASSFNQDYQPQHF. DNA for the CDR3: TGTGCCAGCAGTTTCAACCAGGATTATCAGCCCCAGCATTTT.

The chain combines TRBV2 with TRBJ1-5; unclear D gene. Trimming pared 5 bases from V and 15 bases from J, leaving 23 bases between. Germline V lookup: CDR1 SNHLY, CDR2 FYNNEI. This CDR3 has 14 residues. The CDR3 spells CASSTLLSATGGHF. Written as DNA, the CDR3 is TGTGCCAGCAGTACACTCCTATCCGCGACGGGTGGGCATTTT.

V gene TRBV27 combines with J gene TRBJ1-5, with 9 bases identical to TRBD1. Germline values: CDR1 MNHEY, CDR2 SMNVEV (reference sequence). The CDR3 runs to 16 residues. J was trimmed by 1 base and V by 5 bases; bases with no gene match: 6. The DNA for the CDR3 is TGTGCCAGCAGTCCGGGACAGGGTCTGAGCAATCAGCCCCAGCATTTT. It is translated as CASSPGQGLSNQPQHF.

The gene calls are TRBV7-8 and TRBJ1-5, with unresolved D. The CDR3 has 14 amino acids. Germline values: CDR1 SGHVS, CDR2 FQNEAQ. V was clipped by 1 base and J by 2 bases, with 6 bases between them. CDR3 protein: CASSLVAGNQPQHF. Here the CDR3 DNA reads TGTGCCAGCAGCTTAGTGGCTGGCAATCAGCCCCAGCATTTT.

The chain couples TRBV5-6 to TRBJ2-7; no clear D. The CDR3 totals 12 residues. Trimming left V 2 bases short and J 2 bases short, with 5 bases between. Germline V lookup: CDR1 SGHDT, CDR2 YYEEEE. CDR3 loop: CASSFQAYEQYF. The CDR3 coding sequence is TGTGCCAGCAGCTTTCAGGCCTACGAGCAGTACTTC. Looking up the rest from reference TRBV5-6 and TRBJ2-7 gives the full variable domain: DAGVTQSPTHLIKTRGQQVTLRCSPKSGHDTVSWYQQALGQGPQFIFQYYEEEERQRGNFPDRFSGHQFPNYSSELNVNALLLGDSALYLCASSFQAYEQYFGPGTRLTVT.

V is TRBV9 and J is TRBJ1-1; TRBD1 is a possible D gene (5 bases). This CDR3 is 13 amino acids long. Germline V lookup: CDR1 SGDLS, CDR2 YYNGEE. V was cut by 3 bases and J by 1 base, with 7 bases left in between. The CDR3 bases are TGTGCCAGCAGCGGACAGACGAACACTGAAGCTTTCTTT. It codes for CASSGQTNTEAFF.

The chain combines TRBV18 with TRBJ1-4, with 7 bases lining up with TRBD1. V shed 3 bases, J shed 7 bases, and the junction held 8 bases outside the gene matches. This CDR3 has 15 residues. Germline CDR1 KGHSH, CDR2 LQKENI. This CDR3 reads CASSPRQGGGEKLFF. In DNA form, the CDR3 reads TGTGCCAGCTCACCCCGACAGGGAGGAGGTGAAAAACTGTTTTTT.

This CDR3 is CASSPRVRETQYF. The CDR3 DNA sequence: TGTGCCAGCAGCCCACGGGTCCGGGAGACCCAGTACTTC. The chain has TRBV7-2 and TRBJ2-5; D unclear. The CDR3 spans 13 residues. Trimming removed 5 bases from V and 5 bases from J, with 12 bases in between. Germline V gives CDR1 SGHTA, CDR2 FQGNSA.

The J gene is TRBJ1-6, the V gene TRBV6-1, with D possibly matching TRBD1 (5 bases). The CDR3 extends over 15 amino acids. The germline CDR1 and CDR2 sequences are MNHNS and SASEGT. V shed 1 base and J shed 9 bases, with 13 bases lying between them. CDR3 sequence (DNA): TGTGCCAGCAGTGAAGGCGGAAGGACACGTTCACCCCTCCACTTT. It translates to CASSEGGRTRSPLHF.

This clone was recorded only once. The chain uses TRBV5-1 and TRBJ1-1; D is perhaps TRBD1 (5 bases). The germline gives CDR1 SGHRS, CDR2 YFSETQ. V was pared by 4 bases and J by 3 bases, with 10 bases between. CDR3 length equals 13 residues. In nucleotides, the CDR3 is TGCGCCAGCAGCAAGGACATCCACACTGAAGCTTTCTTT. Encoded protein: CASSKDIHTEAFF. Drawing the rest from reference TRBV5-1 and TRBJ1-1, the complete variable domain is KAGVTQTPRYLIKTRGQQVTLSCSPISGHRSVSWYQQTPGQGLQFLFEYFSETQRNKGNFPGRFSGRQFSNSRSEMNVSTLELGDSALYLCASSKDIHTEAFFGQGTRLTVV.

This chain uses TRBV2 with TRBJ1-1, with D maybe TRBD1 (5 bases). The V end lost 8 bases, the J end lost 1 base, and 11 bases lay between the germline ends. The CDR3 is made up of 13 amino acids. CDR1 and CDR2 from the germline V gene are SNHLY and FYNNEI. CDR3 coding DNA: TGTGCCAGCTTGTACAGGCAGAACACTGAAGCTTTCTTT. Translating it yields CASLYRQNTEAFF.

The genes are TRBV6-2 or TRBV6-3 and TRBJ2-3; 7 nucleotides line up with TRBD1. Germline lookup yields CDR1 MNHEY and CDR2 SVGEGT. The CDR3 runs to 16 residues. The J segment lost 1 base and the V segment lost 6 bases, leaving 10 bases of the junction unmatched. The CDR3 spells CASSRQGWYGTDTQYF. In nucleotides, the CDR3 is TGTGCCAGCAGCCGACAGGGTTGGTATGGCACAGATACGCAGTATTTT.

This rearrangement joins TRBV5-4 to TRBJ2-1; 9 nucleotides line up with TRBD2. CDR3 length equals 14 residues. Unmatched junction bases numbered 3, after V lost 4 bases and J lost 4 bases. Germline CDR1 reads SGHNT; CDR2 reads YYREEE (reference sequence). The CDR3 DNA is TGTGCCAGCAGCGCCCTAGCGGGGTACAATGAGCAGTTCTTC. Translated, it gives CASSALAGYNEQFF.

The chain is built from TRBV4-1 and TRBJ2-6; D is possibly TRBD1 (5 bases). This CDR3 contains 20 residues. Germline lookup yields CDR1 MGHRA and CDR2 YSYEKL. The V gene lost 3 bases and the J gene lost 0 bases, with 21 bases spanning the gap. As DNA, the CDR3 is TGCGCCAGCAGCCACCGGATCTACAGGACCGACAGCTCTGGGGCCAACGTCCTGACTTTC. Translating gives CASSHRIYRTDSSGANVLTF.

The rearrangement links TRBV5-1 to TRBJ2-7; TRBD1 matches at 9 bases. CDR1 and CDR2 from the germline V gene are SGHRS and YFSETQ. Trimming cost V 1 base and J 1 base; bases outside gene matches: 3. The CDR3 is made up of 15 amino acids. The CDR3 here is CASSLQGQGSYEQYF. The CDR3 DNA reads as TGCGCCAGCAGCTTGCAAGGACAGGGGTCCTACGAGCAGTACTTC.

This chain connects TRBV12-3 or TRBV12-4 to TRBJ1-2; 7 bases are shared with TRBD1. V lost 5 bases to trimming and J lost 6 bases; unmatched junction nucleotides: 6. This CDR3 contains 13 residues. The CDR3 DNA reads TGTGCCAGCAGTCTGACAGGGAGCCATGGCTACACCTTC. This translates into CASSLTGSHGYTF.

A few counts support this clone. V usage is TRBV10-1 and J usage is TRBJ1-6; 8 positions agree with TRBD1. Germline V gene data show CDR1 as WNHNN and CDR2 as SYGVQD (reference sequence). The CDR3 runs 17 residues. Trimming cost V 0 bases and J 8 bases; bases outside gene matches: 9. The CDR3 sequence is CASSESGRGLYYSPLHF. The CDR3 nucleotides are TGCGCCAGCAGTGAGTCGGGCAGGGGGCTGTATTATTCACCCCTCCACTTT.

The rearrangement links TRBV7-9 to TRBJ1-4; D call uncertain. The CDR3 has 19 amino acids. CDR1 is SEHNR, CDR2 FQNEAQ, per germline (reference sequence). Trimming removed 1 base at V and 0 bases at J, with 18 bases between. CDR3 protein: CASSLVGVGYLPTNEKLFF. CDR3 sequence (DNA): TGTGCCAGCAGCTTAGTCGGGGTGGGATACCTCCCAACTAATGAAAAACTGTTTTTT.

The rearrangement links TRBV19 to TRBJ1-1; 7 nucleotides align to TRBD1. Trimming took 8 bases from V and 0 from J; bases not matched to a gene: 3. The CDR3 is 13 residues long. The germline gives CDR1 LNHDA, CDR2 SQIVND (reference sequence). CDR3 region: CASATGVNTEAFF. The CDR3 region has the DNA TGTGCCAGTGCAACAGGGGTGAACACTGAAGCTTTCTTT.

The chain links TRBV28 to TRBJ1-5; D call uncertain. The CDR3 sequence is 14 residues long. V was cut by 3 bases and J by 4 bases, with 10 bases left in between. Germline lookup yields CDR1 MDHEN and CDR2 SYDVKM. The CDR3, as DNA: TGTGCCAGCAGTTTTCTGAGGTTTAATCAGCCCCAGCATTTT. The encoded protein is CASSFLRFNQPQHF.

The chain employs TRBV29-1 and TRBJ1-2, with a weak D call TRBD1 (5 bases). The CDR3 spans 15 residues. Germline lookup yields CDR1 SQVTM and CDR2 ANQGSEA. Between the trimmed V and J ends, which lost 0 bases and 3 bases, there was a span of 14 bases. The CDR3: CSVEDPRQFYYGYTF. The DNA for the CDR3 is TGCAGCGTTGAAGATCCGAGACAGTTTTACTATGGCTACACCTTC.

The rearrangement joins TRBV5-1 to TRBJ1-1, with D possibly matching TRBD1 (5 bases). CDR1 SGHRS and CDR2 YFSETQ come from the germline V gene. Between the trimmed V and J ends, which lost 4 bases and 7 bases, there was a span of 11 bases. CDR3 length: 12 residues. The CDR3 sequence: CASSDQGLEAFF. CDR3 nucleotides: TGCGCCAGCAGCGACCAGGGCCTTGAAGCTTTCTTT.

The chain has TRBV19 and TRBJ2-5; 7 bases agree with TRBD1. The CDR3 has 17 amino acids. With 3 bases clipped from V and 0 bases from J, the junction kept 10 bases outside the gene matches. From germline, CDR1 is LNHDA and CDR2 SQIVND (reference sequence). The CDR3 here is CASSIGVGGPYQETQYF. In nucleotides, the CDR3 is TGTGCCAGTAGTATTGGGGTAGGGGGCCCGTACCAAGAGACCCAGTACTTC.

Only a few counts were recorded for this clone. The chain joins TRBV7-9 to TRBJ1-6; 8 bases align to TRBD1. After removal of 3 bases from V and 6 bases from J, the junction contained 7 bases not matched to a gene. CDR3 length: 16 residues. The germline V gene encodes CDR1 SEHNR and CDR2 FQNEAQ (reference sequence). In nucleotides, the CDR3 is TGTGCCAGCAGCTTGTTAGTAGGACAGGGTAATTCACCCCTCCACTTT. This sequence encodes CASSLLVGQGNSPLHF.